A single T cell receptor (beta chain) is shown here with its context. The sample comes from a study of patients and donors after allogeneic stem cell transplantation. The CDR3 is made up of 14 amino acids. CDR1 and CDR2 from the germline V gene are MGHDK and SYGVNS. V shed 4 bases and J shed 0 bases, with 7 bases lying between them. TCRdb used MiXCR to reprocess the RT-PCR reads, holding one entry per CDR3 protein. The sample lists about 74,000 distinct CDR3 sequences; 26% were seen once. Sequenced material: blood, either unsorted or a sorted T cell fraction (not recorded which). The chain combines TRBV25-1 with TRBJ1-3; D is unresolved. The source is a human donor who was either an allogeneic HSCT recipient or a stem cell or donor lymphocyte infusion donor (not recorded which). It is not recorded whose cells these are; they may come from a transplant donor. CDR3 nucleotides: TGTGCCAGCAGTGCACCTTCCTCTGGAAACACCATATATTTT. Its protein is CASSAPSSGNTIYF.